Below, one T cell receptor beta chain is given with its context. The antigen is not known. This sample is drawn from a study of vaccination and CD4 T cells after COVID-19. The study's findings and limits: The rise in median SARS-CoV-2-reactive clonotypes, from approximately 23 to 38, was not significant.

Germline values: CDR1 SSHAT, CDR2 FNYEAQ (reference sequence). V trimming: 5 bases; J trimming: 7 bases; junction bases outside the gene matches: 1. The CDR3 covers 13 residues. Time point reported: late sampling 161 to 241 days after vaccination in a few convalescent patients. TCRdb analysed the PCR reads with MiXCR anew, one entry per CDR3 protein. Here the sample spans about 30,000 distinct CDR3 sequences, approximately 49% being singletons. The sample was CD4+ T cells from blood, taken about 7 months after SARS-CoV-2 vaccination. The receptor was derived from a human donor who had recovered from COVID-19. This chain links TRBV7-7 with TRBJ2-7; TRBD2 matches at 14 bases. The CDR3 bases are TGTGCCAGCAGCCGGACTAGCGGGAGGGAGCAGTACTTC. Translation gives CASSRTSGREQYF.